This T cell receptor beta chain was found in a study of CD8+ T cells in alopecia areata. Germline V CDR1 and CDR2: SQVTM, ANQGSEA. V shed 3 bases and J 1 base; nucleotides not matched to a gene: 2. The CDR3 spans 13 residues. Treatment reported: oral pan-JAK inhibitor, 5-10 mg twice daily. Reverse transcribed after extraction, RNA yielded cDNA as the sequencing template. TCRdb keeps only in-frame clones here, not all; method: immunoSEQ multiplex PCR. Here the sample spans some 220,000 clones, 50% to 60% being singletons. A note on this clone: The same CDR3 arises from other DNA sequences in this sample as well.

This chain links TRBV29-1 with TRBJ2-5; 7 nucleotides line up with TRBD2. This TCR derives from a human donor with alopecia areata. Sequencing was performed on CD4+ T cells sorted from blood, taken at week 4, from a patient treated with tofacitinib. CDR3: CSVDTGGQETQYF. For the CDR3, the DNA is TGCAGCGTTGATACGGGGGGCCAAGAGACCCAGTACTTC.